This T cell receptor (beta chain) appears in the sequencing data of a study of identical twins. Study-level points and caveats: Compared with unrelated sharing, twin-shared out-of-frame alpha sequences had more low-probability sequences.

All donors comprised healthy Caucasians. In this sample, this clonotype turned up many times. Its specificity is unknown. Trimming took 2 bases from V and 3 from J, leaving 11 bases between them. The CDR3 length is 14 residues. Via MiXCR, TCRdb re-called the 5' RACE reads, giving one row per CDR3 protein. The profile shows a few hundred thousand distinct CDR3 sequences, 8.5% to 9.5% of them singletons. The sample was also linked to a second study, of yellow fever vaccine responses in identical twins.

This clonotype was obtained from a woman aged 18-29 years in good health. The sample taken for sequencing was CD8+ T cells sorted from blood. The chain joins TRBV12-3 or TRBV12-4 to TRBJ2-7; D remains ambiguous. DNA for the CDR3: TGTGCCAGCAGTTTATGGGCCGGAGACTACGAGCAGTACTTC. Protein sequence: CASSLWAGDYEQYF.